A single sample gave rise to the 10 T cell receptor beta chains below, sequenced in a study of T cells in Graves' hyperthyroidism and ophthalmopathy. From RNA transcripts, TCR beta CDR3 regions were amplified. Initially, a first-round RT-PCR of the TCR CDR3 employed the HTBI primer set. TCRdb re-called the multiplex PCR reads with MiXCR, one entry per CDR3 protein. The sample shows 400,000 to 500,000 distinct CDR3 sequences, roughly 14% of them seen only once. The sample taken for sequencing was blood. The receptors come from a man aged 18 to 30 with Graves' ophthalmopathy.

This clonotype was detected many times. This sequence joins TRBV10-2 and TRBJ2-7; 10 bases align to TRBD2. The CDR3 length is 16 residues. Germline CDR1 is WSHSY and CDR2 is SAAADI. V lost 3 bases, J lost 2 bases, and 7 bases stayed unmatched. The DNA for the CDR3 is TGCGCCAGCAGTGAAGGTTTAGCGGGAGGCACCTACGAGCAGTACTTC. Translating gives CASSEGLAGGTYEQYF.

This clonotype was counted a few times. This rearrangement joins TRBV6-1 to TRBJ1-2, with a tentative D call TRBD1 (5 bases). The ends were cut back, 4 bases at V and 8 bases at J, with 17 bases in the middle. The CDR3 extends over 14 amino acids. Germline CDR1 reads MNHNS; CDR2 reads SASEGT. The CDR3 DNA follows: TGTGCCAGCAGTGTTCGGGACTCCTTTCGGGGCTACACCTTC. It specifies CASSVRDSFRGYTF.

This sequence joins TRBV7-9 and TRBJ2-3, with 14 bases fitting TRBD2. The J segment lost 0 bases and the V segment lost 5 bases, leaving 16 bases of the junction unmatched. This CDR3 has 21 residues. Germline V lookup: CDR1 SEHNR, CDR2 FQNEAQ (reference sequence). The CDR3 DNA sequence: TGTGCCAGCAGCCCACCCCCGGAAGGACTAGCGGGGGGAACTAGCACAGATACGCAGTATTTT. This encodes CASSPPPEGLAGGTSTDTQYF.

On this clonotype itself: Just one base apart from a much larger clone, this may be a read error. The chain links TRBV11-2 to TRBJ2-3; 8 positions agree with TRBD2. The V gene's germline CDR1 is SGHAT and CDR2 FQNNGV. V lost 5 bases to trimming and J lost 6 bases; unmatched junction nucleotides: 10. The CDR3 extends over 15 amino acids. The CDR3, as DNA: TGTGCCAGCAGCCCCAGCGGGAGCCACGGGGATACGCAGTATTTT. It codes for CASSPSGSHGDTQYF.

The rearrangement uses TRBV7-6 and TRBJ2-2; a possible D gene is TRBD2 (6 bases). CDR1 SGHVS and CDR2 FNYEAQ come from the germline V gene. The CDR3 runs to 15 residues. V lost 2 bases and J 1 base, leaving 8 bases between the germline ends. DNA for the CDR3: TGTGCCAGCAGCTTACGGCGGGAGAACACCGGGGAGCTGTTTTTT. The encoded protein is CASSLRRENTGELFF.

This clonotype has more than one count but fewer than ten. V is TRBV4-1 and J is TRBJ2-3, with no clear D. The CDR3 is 15 amino acids. Trimming took 0 bases from V and 1 from J, leaving 8 bases between them. Germline V CDR1 and CDR2: MGHRA, YSYEKL. This CDR3 is CASSQEWWRTDTQYF. DNA of the CDR3: TGCGCCAGCAGCCAAGAGTGGTGGCGCACAGATACGCAGTATTTT.

This clonotype was seen a few times. This chain connects TRBV27 to TRBJ2-7; maybe TRBD1 (6 bases). The CDR3 length is 14 residues. Trimming stripped 8 bases from V and 0 bases from J, with 14 bases between. Germline CDR1 and CDR2: MNHEY and SMNVEV (reference sequence). In DNA, the CDR3 is TGTGCCAGCGTGGGGGCAGGGCACTCCTACGAGCAGTACTTC. Its translation is CASVGAGHSYEQYF.

The chain employs TRBV4-1 and TRBJ2-1; 7 bases are a match to TRBD2. Per the germline V gene, CDR1 is MGHRA and CDR2 is YSYEKL. V dropped 1 base and J dropped 7; count of bases not matched to a gene: 10. The CDR3 extends over 16 amino acids. The CDR3 region is CASSQVLASGVNEQFF. Written as DNA, the CDR3 is TGCGCCAGCAGCCAAGTGCTGGCTAGCGGAGTGAATGAGCAGTTCTTC.

This clonotype has at least ten counts. CDR3 nucleotide sequence: TGTGCCACCAGCGGGGCGACGGTTAACTATGGCTACACCTTC. Protein: CATSGATVNYGYTF. The rearrangement joins TRBV24-1 to TRBJ1-2; possibly TRBD1 for D (5 bases). The V and J ends lost 7 bases and 1 base respectively, with 12 bases between them. The CDR3 runs 14 residues. Per the germline V gene, CDR1 is KGHDR and CDR2 is SFDVKD.

The sample holds a few counts of this clonotype. With a much larger clone just one base away, this may be a read error. The chain couples TRBV7-8 to TRBJ2-7, with D tentatively TRBD1 (6 bases). Germline V gives CDR1 SGHVS, CDR2 FQNEAQ. Between the trimmed V and J ends, which lost 4 bases and 0 bases, there was a span of 13 bases. The CDR3 is 15 amino acids. This chain's CDR3 is CASSYIRGYSYEQYF. The DNA for the CDR3 is TGTGCCAGCAGCTACATCAGGGGCTACTCCTACGAGCAGTACTTC.